Below, 27 T cell receptor beta chains from the same sample are listed, as sequenced in a study of T cell clonality in common variable immunodeficiency (dated by TCRdb to 2014 to 2015). Study-wide findings and limitations: CVID TCRbeta sequences reportedly showed fewer deletions and N-nucleotide insertions and lacked highly modified clones with 13 or more V deletions.

The method was the immunoSEQ multiplex PCR assay. TCRdb provides this immuneACCESS table in a form limited to in-frame rearrangements. Some clones are lacking; in checked studies, under half of them reflect an unresolved V gene, and why the rest are absent is not known. The table puts some 30,000 clones in this sample, none counted just once. The biggest ten clones account for about 5% of the sample. These receptors' antigens are unknown. The specimen was peripheral blood mononuclear cells. These receptors all come from a human donor with common variable immunodeficiency.

This clone was counted between two and nine times. The read stops 3 residues short of the end of the CDR3; the missing end is completed from the germline J gene. The chain recombines TRBV7-9 with TRBJ2-5; weak D call: TRBD2 (5 bases). The V end was cut by 4 bases, the J end by 5 bases, with 17 bases between. This CDR3 region has 15 residues. Per germline, CDR1 SEHNR and CDR2 FQNEAQ (reference sequence). The DNA read from the CDR3 is TGTGCCAGCAGCTCGCCCCCCCTAGCTTATGAGACC. Translation: CASSSPPLAYET. The full CDR3 protein is CASSSPPLAYETQYF.

This clone was detected only a few times. Read sequence stops 3 residues before the CDR3 end, and the germline J gene provides the missing end. The chain joins TRBV6-1 to TRBJ1-6, with D uncertain. The germline gives CDR1 MNHNS, CDR2 SASEGT. The CDR3 length is 12 residues. V lost 4 bases and J 5 bases, leaving 3 bases between the germline ends. The CDR3 reads CASSADNSPLHF. The CDR3 DNA, read in part, is TGTGCCAGCAGTGCAGATAATTCACCC.

This clone was observed many times. The read gets to within 3 residues of the CDR3 end, and the germline J gene fills in the rest. The chain employs TRBV20-1 and TRBJ2-2, with TRBD2 as a possible D gene (5 bases). The CDR3 is made up of 15 amino acids. Deletions cut 3 bases from V and 1 base from J, with 12 bases between. Germline CDR1 DFQATT, CDR2 SNEGSKA (reference sequence). The CDR3 region is CSARDLTKNTGELFF. The CDR3 bases that were read are TGCAGTGCTAGGGACTTAACCAAGAACACCGGGGAG.

This clone occurred a few times. The CDR3 extends 3 residues past the end of the read, so its final part is completed from the germline J gene. The chain couples TRBV5-1 to TRBJ2-5, with 8 bases aligning to TRBD1. J gave up 5 bases and V 4 bases, and 10 bases lay outside the gene matches. CDR1 and CDR2 from the germline V gene are SGHRS and YFSETQ. This CDR3 contains 15 residues. The CDR3 DNA, read in part, is TGCGCCAGCAGCATGACCGGACAGGGTATGGAGACC. As protein: CASSMTGQGMET. The entire CDR3 reads CASSMTGQGMETQYF.

This clone was counted between two and nine times. The CDR3 extends 3 residues past the end of the read, so its final part is completed from the germline J gene. The gene calls are TRBV30 and TRBJ1-1; 9 bases agree with TRBD1. The J segment lost 5 bases and the V segment lost 5 bases, leaving 12 bases of the junction unmatched. This CDR3 spans 15 amino acids. The germline CDR1 and CDR2 sequences are GTSNPN and SVGIG (reference sequence). The CDR3 DNA, read in part, is TGTGCCTGGTTAACCTTTCGGGACAGGGCGACTGAA. Residues: CAWLTFRDRATE. The full CDR3 protein is CAWLTFRDRATEAFF.

This clone appeared a few times. CDR3 residues: CASSLAGPQPQHF. The part of the CDR3 DNA that was read is TGTGCCAGCAGCTTAGCAGGTCCTCAGCCC. V gene TRBV7-2 combines with J gene TRBJ1-5; D not certain. Sequencing ends 3 residues short of the CDR3 end; the germline J gene provides the rest. Trimming left V 0 bases short and J 6 bases short, with 6 bases between. This CDR3 contains 13 residues. Germline-derived CDR1 and CDR2 are SGHTA and FQGNSA.

This clone was seen only a few times. The observed sequence ends 3 residues before the CDR3 terminus, with the missing tail filled in from the germline J gene. The chain combines TRBV19 with TRBJ2-7, with D possibly being TRBD1 or TRBD2 (5 bases each). Germline-derived CDR1 and CDR2 are LNHDA and SQIVND (reference sequence). The CDR3 extends over 13 amino acids. The V and J ends lost 4 bases and 3 bases respectively, with 10 bases between them. The sequenced CDR3 bases are TGTGCCAGTAGTAGAGGGGAGTACTACGAG. This gives the protein CASSRGEYYE. The entire CDR3 reads CASSRGEYYEQYF.

This clone was found many times. The read falls 3 residues short of the CDR3 end, and the missing part is taken from the germline J gene. This chain connects TRBV5-1 to TRBJ1-1, with no clear D. The germline CDR1 and CDR2 sequences are SGHRS and YFSETQ. The CDR3 is 13 residues long. The V end lost 0 bases, the J end lost 6 bases, and 9 bases lay between the germline ends. The CDR3 region is CASSLVVAAEAFF. The part of the CDR3 DNA that was read is TGCGCCAGCAGCTTGGTTGTTGCGGCTGAA.

This clone was observed many times. The read terminates 3 residues before the CDR3 end, so the remaining end is supplied by the germline J gene. This rearrangement joins TRBV7-3 to TRBJ2-5; 10 nucleotides align to TRBD1. Germline V gene lookup returns CDR1 SGHTA and CDR2 FQGTGA. V was pared by 1 base and J by 5 bases, with 16 bases of the junction left unmatched. This CDR3 has 19 residues. CDR3: CASSLSWIRGTGVEETQYF. CDR3 DNA (partial): TGTGCCAGCAGCTTAAGTTGGATTCGAGGGACAGGGGTGGAGGAGACC.

This clone showed up just a few times. The sequenced CDR3 bases are TGTGCCAGCAGCCTAGACAGGGAGGATGGC. Translated, it gives CASSLDREDG. The CDR3, in full, reads CASSLDREDGYTF. This sequence joins TRBV7-3 and TRBJ1-2, with 7 bases fitting TRBD1. The read is 3 residues too short to cover the CDR3 end, so that end is filled in from the germline J gene. Germline V gene data show CDR1 as SGHTA and CDR2 as FQGTGA. The trim removed 5 bases at V and 6 bases at J, leaving 6 bases unmatched. The CDR3 covers 13 residues.

This clone was counted only a few times. With the read ending 3 residues before the CDR3 end, the germline J gene is used to fill in that end. The chain has TRBV23-1 and TRBJ1-5, with TRBD1 matching over 11 bases. TRBV23-1 belongs to the ORF category, with a function that is uncertain. CDR3 length: 19 amino acids. The ends lost 4 bases at V and 0 bases at J; junction bases unmatched: 11. The CDR3 region is CASSPPDRGRRYSNQPQHF. The CDR3 DNA, read in part, is TGCGCCAGCAGTCCACCGGACAGGGGGCGGCGGTATAGCAATCAGCCC.

This clone was seen only a few times. The read falls 3 residues short of the CDR3 end, and the missing part is taken from the germline J gene. This chain uses TRBV6-2 or TRBV6-3 with TRBJ2-5, with D possibly matching TRBD1 (6 bases). The CDR3 is 13 residues long. V was pared by 2 bases and J by 5 bases, with 9 bases between. CDR1 MNHEY and CDR2 SVGEGT come from the germline V gene. The covered CDR3 bases are TGTGCCAGCAGTTACCAGGGGTGGGAGACC. Translation: CASSYQGWET. From start to end, the CDR3 is CASSYQGWETQYF.

This clone was picked up many times. The missing CDR3 end, 3 residues past where the read stops, is filled in from the germline J gene. The rearrangement uses TRBV2 and TRBJ2-3; TRBD2 matches at 11 bases. Germline CDR1 SNHLY, CDR2 FYNNEI. After removal of 5 bases from V and 5 bases from J, the junction contained 6 bases not matched to a gene. The CDR3 extends over 15 amino acids. The sequenced part of the CDR3 DNA is TGTGCCAGCAGTCCCACTAGCGGGGGAGGAGATACG. Protein: CASSPTSGGGDT. The full CDR3 sequence reads CASSPTSGGGDTQYF.

Comments on this clone: The CDR3 end lies 3 residues beyond the end of the read and is filled in from the germline J gene. The chain links TRBV6-2 or TRBV6-3 to TRBJ2-7, with 7 bases aligning to TRBD1. Per the germline V gene, CDR1 is MNHEY and CDR2 is SVGEGT. The CDR3 extends over 11 amino acids. The V and J ends lost 10 bases and 6 bases, in that order; junction bases with no gene match: 6. CDR3 bases read: TGTGCCACCAGACAGGGTACCGAG. It encodes CATRQGTE. The full CDR3 protein reads CATRQGTEQYF.

This clone occurred a few times. The read terminates 3 residues ahead of where the CDR3 ends, so the germline J gene completes it. J is TRBJ1-5 and V is TRBV19, with 7 bases that match TRBD1. The ends lost 5 bases at V and 4 bases at J; junction bases unmatched: 8. The germline V gene encodes CDR1 LNHDA and CDR2 SQIVND (reference sequence). The CDR3 extends over 15 amino acids. CDR3 DNA (partial): TGTGCCAGTAGTTCCTGGGACAGCTCTAATCAGCCC. Protein product: CASSSWDSSNQP. The CDR3 reads in full as CASSSWDSSNQPQHF.

This clone was seen many times. Partial CDR3 DNA: TGCAGCGGGACAGGGACCGTTTACCAAGAGACC. It is translated as CSGTGTVYQET. The entire CDR3 sequence reads CSGTGTVYQETQYF. The chain is built from TRBV29-1 and TRBJ2-5; the match to TRBD1 covers 8 bases. The read terminates 3 residues ahead of where the CDR3 ends, so the germline J gene completes it. The CDR3 sequence is 14 residues long. The germline V gene has CDR1 SQVTM and CDR2 ANQGSEA. J was trimmed by 0 bases and V by 7 bases; bases with no gene match: 7.

This clone was counted a few times. The sequenced fragment ends 3 residues before the CDR3 boundary, so the rest is inferred from the germline J gene. The chain has TRBV18 and TRBJ1-3, with a weak D call TRBD1 (6 bases). V was pared by 5 bases and J by 2 bases, with 19 bases between. Germline V lookup: CDR1 KGHSH, CDR2 LQKENI. CDR3 size: 17 residues. The CDR3 is CASSYTPQGVPGNTIYF. The CDR3 bases that were read are TGTGCCAGCTCATACACCCCACAGGGTGTCCCTGGAAACACC.

This clone appeared many times. The read is 3 residues too short to cover the CDR3 end, so that end is filled in from the germline J gene. The chain employs TRBV10-3 and TRBJ2-7, with D unresolved. Germline CDR1 reads ENHRY; CDR2 reads SYGVKD. The V and J ends lost 3 bases and 5 bases respectively, with 8 bases between them. The CDR3 loop spans 12 amino acids. The covered CDR3 bases are TGTGCCATCAGTGAAGGGTATCACGAG. Amino acids: CAISEGYHE. The whole CDR3 protein is CAISEGYHEQYF.

A remark on this clone: Read data end 3 residues before the CDR3 end; the end is taken from the germline J gene. The chain is built from TRBV20-1 and TRBJ1-6, with D possibly TRBD1 on 5 matching bases. CDR1 is DFQATT and CDR2 is SNEGSKA in the germline V gene (reference sequence). V was shortened by 5 bases and J by 6 bases, with 17 bases between the two germline ends. The CDR3 is made up of 15 amino acids. CDR3 DNA (partial): TGCAGTGCTCCTCGGACACTTGATTTTAATTCACCC. The encoded protein is CSAPRTLDFNSP. The whole CDR3 sequence reads CSAPRTLDFNSPLHF.

This clone was seen a few times. The read terminates 3 residues before the CDR3 end, so the remaining end is supplied by the germline J gene. The rearrangement links TRBV7-3 to TRBJ2-1; 8 bases are a match to TRBD1. The CDR3 spans 15 residues. Germline V gene sequence: CDR1 SGHTA, CDR2 FQGTGA. Trimming removed 4 bases from V and 0 bases from J; junction bases left unmatched: 2. CDR3 loop: CASSYGTGSYNEQFF. The sequenced CDR3 bases are TGTGCCAGCAGCTACGGGACAGGCTCCTACAATGAG.

This clone was counted between two and nine times. The read comes to an end 3 residues before the CDR3 does, leaving the germline J gene to fill in the end. V gene TRBV19 combines with J gene TRBJ1-4; 9 bases match TRBD1. CDR1 is LNHDA, CDR2 SQIVND, per germline (reference sequence). This CDR3 comprises 14 residues. Unmatched junction bases numbered 8, after V lost 6 bases and J lost 9 bases. CDR3 loop: CASRPGQGRQKLFF. The sequenced part of the CDR3 DNA is TGTGCCAGTAGACCGGGACAGGGACGGCAAAAA.

In regard to this clone: The CDR3 end is not reached by the read, which stops 3 residues before it; the germline J gene fills it in. V is TRBV30 and J is TRBJ1-2; 9 positions match TRBD1. This CDR3 is built from 12 residues. Looked up from germline, CDR1 is GTSNPN and CDR2 is SVGIG (reference sequence). The CDR3 DNA, read in part, is TGTGCCTGGGCGGACAGGGGAAACGGC. Amino acids: CAWADRGNG. The whole CDR3 protein is CAWADRGNGYTF.

This clone was found a few times. The read is 3 residues too short to cover the CDR3 end, so that end is filled in from the germline J gene. The chain is built from TRBV30 and TRBJ1-3; weak D call: TRBD1 (5 bases). This CDR3 has 14 amino acids. Per germline, CDR1 GTSNPN and CDR2 SVGIG (reference sequence). The V gene lost 1 base and the J gene lost 8 bases, with 15 bases spanning the gap. CDR3 loop: CAWSDGGKGDTIYF. Partial CDR3 DNA: TGTGCCTGGAGTGACGGGGGGAAGGGAGACACC.

This clone was observed at least ten times. The sequence runs out 3 residues before the end of the CDR3; the remainder is reconstructed from the germline J gene. V is TRBV20-1 and J is TRBJ2-5; TRBD2 aligns across 11 bases. Germline trimming cut 6 bases from V and 4 bases from J; bases unmatched to any gene: 16. Per germline, CDR1 DFQATT and CDR2 SNEGSKA (reference sequence). The CDR3 contains 17 residues. The CDR3 sequence: CSAARLAGGLGGETQYF. The sequenced part of the CDR3 DNA is TGCAGTGCCGCTCGGCTAGCGGGGGGACTGGGAGGAGAGACC.

This clone was found a few times. The read terminates 3 residues before the CDR3 end, so the remaining end is supplied by the germline J gene. The chain is built from TRBV7-9 and TRBJ1-1, with D tentatively TRBD1 (6 bases). The CDR3 runs to 14 residues. Germline V gene lookup returns CDR1 SEHNR and CDR2 FQNEAQ (reference sequence). V lost 1 base and J 2 bases, leaving 8 bases between the germline ends. The CDR3 loop is CASSLGQENTEAFF. The CDR3 bases that were read are TGTGCCAGCAGCTTAGGACAGGAAAACACTGAA.

This clone was counted a few times. The read falls 3 residues short of the CDR3 end, and the missing part is taken from the germline J gene. The chain has TRBV7-9 and TRBJ1-1; no clear D gene. Trimming removed 5 bases at V and 5 bases at J, with 15 bases between. This CDR3 is 14 amino acids long. Germline V gives CDR1 SEHNR, CDR2 FQNEAQ (reference sequence). The CDR3 bases that were read are TGTGCCAGCAGCCCCCCCTCGGGGAAAACTGAA. Translated: CASSPPSGKTE. The full CDR3 sequence reads CASSPPSGKTEAFF.

Details on this clone: The read ends 3 residues before the CDR3 terminus; that terminus is restored from the germline J gene. The V and J genes are TRBV7-9 and TRBJ1-2, with 7 bases identical to TRBD1. With 8 bases clipped from V and 4 bases from J, the junction kept 7 bases outside the gene matches. The CDR3 loop spans 13 amino acids. Per germline, CDR1 SEHNR and CDR2 FQNEAQ (reference sequence). CDR3 sequence: CASRGDSLYGYTF. The sequenced part of the CDR3 DNA is TGTGCCAGCCGTGGGGACAGCCTCTATGGC.